Below are 18 T cell receptor beta chains sequenced from a single sample in a study of shared clonotypes between healthy human individuals. Method: immunoSEQ multiplex PCR; TCRdb's copy keeps in-frame clones and lacks some. The data show roughly 2,500,000 clones, with 93% seen just once and approximately 0.36% held by the top ten. Sequencing input: naive CD4+ T cells from PBMCs. This sample's subset: CD45RA+ positively selected. The source of these receptors is a man younger than 30 in good health. Some clones in this sample may be carry-over from other donors' samples.

The chain joins TRBV28 to TRBJ2-5; 8 bases are shared with TRBD1. V shed 3 bases, J shed 0 bases, and the junction held 3 bases outside the gene matches. CDR1 is MDHEN and CDR2 is SYDVKM in the germline V gene. The CDR3 extends over 15 amino acids. The CDR3 bases are TGTGCCAGCAGTTTTACAGGGGGGTACCAAGAGACCCAGTACTTC. It is translated as CASSFTGGYQETQYF.

V is TRBV4-1 and J is TRBJ1-1; unclear D gene. The CDR3 length is 14 residues. Germline-derived CDR1 and CDR2 are MGHRA and YSYEKL. Trimming shortened V by 1 base and J by 4 bases, and 10 bases separated the two germline ends. The CDR3 DNA sequence: TGCGCCAGCAGCCAAGGGTCGTGGGGCACTGAAGCTTTCTTT. This sequence encodes CASSQGSWGTEAFF.

With regard to this clone: Other DNA sequences in this sample translate to the same CDR3. The V call is TRBV2, the J call TRBJ1-1, with 7 bases identical to TRBD1. Germline loops: CDR1 SNHLY, CDR2 FYNNEI. V shed 5 bases and J 5 bases; nucleotides not matched to a gene: 5. CDR3 length equals 13 residues. This CDR3 reads CASSLDRATEAFF. In nucleotides, the CDR3 is TGTGCCAGCAGTTTAGACAGGGCGACTGAAGCTTTCTTT.

The rearrangement links TRBV29-1 to TRBJ2-5; perhaps D is TRBD1 or TRBD2 (6 bases each). V lost 1 base and J 5 bases, leaving 11 bases between the germline ends. The CDR3 consists of 13 residues. Germline assignment: CDR1 SQVTM and CDR2 ANQGSEA. The CDR3 is CSVEGQGRETQYF. The CDR3 DNA is TGCAGCGTTGAAGGGCAGGGGAGGGAGACCCAGTACTTC. Variable domain in full (rest from reference TRBV29-1 and TRBJ2-5): SAVISQKPSRDICQRGTSLTIQCQVDSQVTMMFWYRQQPGQSLTLIATANQGSEATYESGFVIDKFPISRPNLTFSTLTVSNMSPEDSSIYLCSVEGQGRETQYFGPGTRLLVL.

The V and J genes are TRBV19 and TRBJ2-7; 9 nucleotides agree with TRBD2. V dropped 7 bases and J dropped 7; count of bases not matched to a gene: 11. Germline lookup yields CDR1 LNHDA and CDR2 SQIVND (reference sequence). This CDR3 has 14 residues. CDR3 in DNA: TGTGCCAGTAAATTAGCGGGAGTAAGGATGGAGCAGTACTTC. It specifies CASKLAGVRMEQYF.

The J gene is TRBJ1-2, the V gene TRBV7-3, with a weak D call TRBD1 (5 bases). This CDR3 is 13 amino acids long. In germline, CDR1 is SGHTA, CDR2 FQGTGA. V gave up 5 bases and J gave up 2 bases, with 9 bases separating them. This CDR3 reads CASSPRENYGYTF. As DNA, the CDR3 is TGTGCCAGCAGCCCCAGGGAAAACTATGGCTACACCTTC.

The chain recombines TRBV7-9 with TRBJ2-3; D may be TRBD2 (5 bases). The germline V gene has CDR1 SEHNR and CDR2 FQNEAQ (reference sequence). CDR3 size: 18 residues. V lost 1 base and J lost 1, with 18 bases in between. The CDR3 is CASSLGGSAFFRTDTQYF. The CDR3 nucleotides are TGTGCCAGCAGCTTAGGAGGGTCGGCTTTTTTCCGCACAGATACGCAGTATTTT.

The rearrangement uses TRBV7-9 and TRBJ2-7; D possibly uses TRBD1 or TRBD2 (5 bases each). Trimming left V 6 bases short and J 5 bases short, with 20 bases between. The CDR3 spans 15 residues. From germline, CDR1 is SEHNR and CDR2 FQNEAQ (reference sequence). CDR3 sequence reads: CASRNRVGEADEQYF. The CDR3 coding sequence is TGTGCCAGCAGGAACCGGGTAGGGGAAGCGGACGAGCAGTACTTC.

The chain uses TRBV27 and TRBJ2-7, with D tentatively TRBD2 (5 bases). CDR1 and CDR2 from the germline V gene are MNHEY and SMNVEV (reference sequence). The CDR3 contains 15 residues. Trimming took off 2 bases at V and 2 bases at J, with 13 bases between the two ends. CDR3 DNA: TGTGCCAGCAGTTTAGAGAGCGGAAAGACCTACGAGCAGTACTTC. Translating it yields CASSLESGKTYEQYF.

Points on this clone: In the same sample, other DNA sequences code for this CDR3. The rearrangement joins TRBV29-1 to TRBJ2-1, with D possibly matching TRBD2 (6 bases). Germline V gives CDR1 SQVTM, CDR2 ANQGSEA. The CDR3 extends over 13 amino acids. V lost 4 bases and J lost 2, with 9 bases in between. CDR3 in DNA: TGCAGCGTTGCGGGAGTCCCCTACAATGAGCAGTTCTTC. Protein sequence: CSVAGVPYNEQFF.

The sample holds one count of this clone. V usage is TRBV11-2 and J usage is TRBJ2-4, with 7 bases that match TRBD1. The CDR3 spans 15 residues. Germline V gene data show CDR1 as SGHAT and CDR2 as FQNNGV. With V trimmed by 1 base and J by 0 bases, 0 bases remained unmatched. The CDR3: CASSLGQGAKNIQYF. CDR3 in DNA: TGTGCCAGCAGCTTAGGACAGGGAGCCAAAAACATTCAGTACTTC. Together with reference TRBV11-2 and TRBJ2-4, the CDR3 gives the full variable domain: EAGVAQSPRYKIIEKRQSVAFWCNPISGHATLYWYQQILGQGPKLLIQFQNNGVVDDSQLPKDRFSAERLKGVDSTLKIQPAKLEDSAVYLCASSLGQGAKNIQYFGAGTRLSVL.

The table lists this clone with a count of one. This chain joins TRBV7-2 and TRBJ2-7; D gene ambiguous. Germline CDR1 reads SGHTA; CDR2 reads FQGNSA. V shed 0 bases and J shed 2 bases, with 14 bases lying between them. This CDR3 is 16 amino acids long. Here the CDR3 DNA reads TGTGCCAGCAGCTTAGCTTCTGGGTTTTCCACCTACGAGCAGTACTTC. Residues: CASSLASGFSTYEQYF.

The chain links TRBV11-3 to TRBJ2-5; 7 positions agree with TRBD1. Germline CDR1 SGHNT, CDR2 YENEEA. V lost 1 base, J lost 5 bases, and 7 bases stayed unmatched. This CDR3 has 15 amino acids. In DNA form, the CDR3 reads TGTGCCAGCAGCTTAGGGTCGACAGGGACGGAGACCCAGTACTTC. It translates to CASSLGSTGTETQYF. The variable domain in full, completed from reference TRBV11-3 and TRBJ2-5, reads EAGVVQSPRYKIIEKKQPVAFWCNPISGHNTLYWYLQNLGQGPELLIRYENEEAVDDSQLPKDRFSAERLKGVDSTLKIQPAELGDSAVYLCASSLGSTGTETQYFGPGTRLLVL.

Points on this clone: The sample carries other DNA sequences with the same CDR3. This chain joins TRBV30 and TRBJ1-2; a possible D gene is TRBD1 (5 bases). This CDR3 is 14 amino acids long. Germline values: CDR1 GTSNPN, CDR2 SVGIG (reference sequence). V was clipped by 4 bases and J by 2 bases, with 14 bases between them. CDR3 in amino acids: CAWNLRGGNYGYTF. The CDR3 DNA sequence: TGTGCCTGGAACCTCCGGGGGGGAAACTATGGCTACACCTTC.

The chain joins TRBV2 to TRBJ2-1; D is unclear. The CDR3 is 11 amino acids. V was cut by 8 bases and J by 6 bases, with 8 bases left in between. Germline V gives CDR1 SNHLY, CDR2 FYNNEI. In DNA form, the CDR3 reads TGTGCCAGCGAAGTGGCCAATGAGCAGTTCTTC. Its protein is CASEVANEQFF. Filled out from reference TRBV2 and TRBJ2-1, the complete variable domain reads EPEVTQTPSHQVTQMGQEVILRCVPISNHLYFYWYRQILGQKVEFLVSFYNNEISEKSEIFDDQFSVERPDGSNFTLKIRSTKLEDSAMYFCASEVANEQFFGPGTRLTVL.

This chain connects TRBV13 to TRBJ1-5; possibly TRBD1 for D (5 bases). CDR3 length: 17 amino acids. V lost 2 bases and J lost 7, with 21 bases in between. From germline, CDR1 is PRHDT and CDR2 FYEKMQ (reference sequence). The CDR3 nucleotides read TGTGCCAGCAGCTTACCGAACCGGGGGAAAGGCAGACAGCCCCAGCATTTT. Translation gives CASSLPNRGKGRQPQHF.

The CDR3 coding sequence is TGTGCCAGCAGCCTTAGCGGGAGGGCCGCCACCGGGGAGCTGTTTTTT. The encoded protein is CASSLSGRAATGELFF. The chain combines TRBV7-6 with TRBJ2-2; 11 nucleotides align to TRBD2. Germline-derived CDR1 and CDR2 are SGHVS and FNYEAQ. The CDR3 sequence is 16 residues long. Losses at the gene ends were 5 bases for V and 4 bases for J; bases not matched to a gene: 6.

The chain links TRBV7-8 to TRBJ2-4; D gene unclear. V lost 3 bases to trimming and J lost 0 bases, with 21 bases between them. This CDR3 is built from 19 residues. Looked up from germline, CDR1 is SGHVS and CDR2 is FQNEAQ. The CDR3 is CASSLWLSRPDLAKNIQYF. For the CDR3, the DNA is TGTGCCAGCAGCTTGTGGCTATCCAGGCCAGATCTAGCCAAAAACATTCAGTACTTC.